This is a list of T cell receptor beta chains from one sample in a study of blood T cell repertoires in COVID-19. The data were produced by immunoSEQ multiplex PCR, yet TCRdb's version contains in-frame clones alone and is incomplete. The profile shows 59,000 or so clones, roughly 91% of them singletons. Specimen: peripheral blood. All receptors come from a human donor in a cohort sampled during active COVID-19. CDR3s include the opening cysteine and the closing phenylalanine or tryptophan. The order of the fields is clone size, V gene, J gene, D gene, CDR3 DNA, CDR3 protein. The D gene is left open where the match is weak. Only some rows state a clone size, as once, few, many or a class for expanded clones.

clone_size: .; v_call: TRBV7-2; j_call: TRBJ2-3; d_call: .; cdr3_nt: TGTGCCAGCAGCTTAGAAGGCCAGCGGGCTACGCAGTATTTT; cdr3_aa: CASSLEGQRATQYF
clone_size: .; v_call: TRBV19; j_call: TRBJ1-1; d_call: .; cdr3_nt: TGTGCCAGTACCCTGGGCCTTGAAGCTTTCTTT; cdr3_aa: CASTLGLEAFF
clone_size: .; v_call: TRBV9; j_call: TRBJ1-6; d_call: .; cdr3_nt: TGTGCCAGCAGCGTAGGTGGGGTCGGGGATAATTCACCCCTCCACTTT; cdr3_aa: CASSVGGVGDNSPLHF
clone_size: .; v_call: TRBV11-3; j_call: TRBJ2-7; d_call: .; cdr3_nt: TGTGCCAGCAGCTTAGCCCCAGGATCCGAGCAGTACTTC; cdr3_aa: CASSLAPGSEQYF
clone_size: .; v_call: TRBV18; j_call: TRBJ1-1; d_call: TRBD1; cdr3_nt: TGTGCCAGCTCACCACCGAACAGGGGTCCTGACACTGAAGCTTTCTTT; cdr3_aa: CASSPPNRGPDTEAFF
clone_size: .; v_call: TRBV7-2; j_call: TRBJ1-5; d_call: TRBD1; cdr3_nt: TGTGCCAGCAGCTTAGGTGGGACAGGTTATAGCAATCAGCCCCAGCATTTT; cdr3_aa: CASSLGGTGYSNQPQHF
clone_size: .; v_call: TRBV7-2; j_call: TRBJ1-4; d_call: .; cdr3_nt: TGTGCCAGCAGCTTGAGGGGGGGAGAAAAACTGTTTTTT; cdr3_aa: CASSLRGGEKLFF
clone_size: .; v_call: TRBV9; j_call: TRBJ2-7; d_call: TRBD2; cdr3_nt: TGTGCCAGCAGCGTAGTGATCCTAGCGGGAGCCTTGGACGAGCAGTACTTC; cdr3_aa: CASSVVILAGALDEQYF
clone_size: .; v_call: TRBV5-1; j_call: TRBJ1-3; d_call: .; cdr3_nt: TGCGCCAGCAGTCACGGACAGATTCAGGGAAACACCATATATTTT; cdr3_aa: CASSHGQIQGNTIYF
clone_size: once; v_call: TRBV5-1; j_call: TRBJ2-5; d_call: .; cdr3_nt: TGCGCCAGCCGCATAGCCCAAGAGACCCAGTACTTC; cdr3_aa: CASRIAQETQYF
clone_size: .; v_call: TRBV19; j_call: TRBJ2-1; d_call: .; cdr3_nt: TGTGCCAGTAGTATCGGGAATGAGCAGTTCTTC; cdr3_aa: CASSIGNEQFF
clone_size: .; v_call: TRBV11-3; j_call: TRBJ2-5; d_call: TRBD2; cdr3_nt: TGTGCCAGCAGCCCCAGGACTAGCGGTCAAGAGACCCAGTACTTC; cdr3_aa: CASSPRTSGQETQYF
clone_size: once; v_call: TRBV9; j_call: TRBJ1-1; d_call: .; cdr3_nt: TGTGCCAGCAGCGTAGGTGGGGGGGCAGACACTGAAGCTTTCTTT; cdr3_aa: CASSVGGGADTEAFF
clone_size: .; v_call: TRBV11-2; j_call: TRBJ2-7; d_call: TRBD2; cdr3_nt: TGTGCCAGCAGCCGGGGACTAGCGGGAGGGGCGGGCTACTCCTACGAGCAGTACTTC; cdr3_aa: CASSRGLAGGAGYSYEQYF
clone_size: .; v_call: TRBV29-1; j_call: TRBJ2-5; d_call: .; cdr3_nt: TGCAGCGTCGTTGGGGGGCGAGGAACAGGGGAAGAGACCCAGTACTTC; cdr3_aa: CSVVGGRGTGEETQYF
clone_size: .; v_call: TRBV14; j_call: TRBJ2-2; d_call: .; cdr3_nt: TGTGCCAGCAGCCCCAGGCCGTTGGGTTTCGGGGAGCTGTTTTTT; cdr3_aa: CASSPRPLGFGELFF
clone_size: .; v_call: TRBV28; j_call: TRBJ1-1; d_call: TRBD1; cdr3_nt: TGTGCCAGCGGGACAGGGGGCATACACACTGAAGCTTTCTTT; cdr3_aa: CASGTGGIHTEAFF
clone_size: .; v_call: TRBV7-5; j_call: TRBJ2-7; d_call: .; cdr3_nt: TGTGTCAGAAGCTTAAGGACTAGCGGGAGTTCAGGCGAGCAGTACTTC; cdr3_aa: CVRSLRTSGSSGEQYF
clone_size: once; v_call: TRBV6-2/TRBV6-3; j_call: TRBJ2-1; d_call: TRBD1; cdr3_nt: TGTGCCAGCAGTAGGACAGGGAATGAGCAGTTCTTC; cdr3_aa: CASSRTGNEQFF
clone_size: once; v_call: TRBV27; j_call: TRBJ2-7; d_call: TRBD2; cdr3_nt: TGTGCCAGCAGAGGAGCGGGGGTCTCCTACGAGCAGTACTTC; cdr3_aa: CASRGAGVSYEQYF
clone_size: .; v_call: TRBV4-3; j_call: TRBJ2-3; d_call: .; cdr3_nt: TGCGCCAGCAGCCAAGATTTAGTCGGCACAGATACGCAGTATTTT; cdr3_aa: CASSQDLVGTDTQYF
clone_size: .; v_call: TRBV29-1; j_call: TRBJ1-1; d_call: TRBD1; cdr3_nt: TGCAGCGGGCGACAGGGGGCCTGGGACACTGAAGCTTTCTTT; cdr3_aa: CSGRQGAWDTEAFF
clone_size: .; v_call: TRBV19; j_call: TRBJ1-1; d_call: .; cdr3_nt: TGTGCCAGTAGTATAGCAGGGGCTCGCACTGAAGCTTTCTTT; cdr3_aa: CASSIAGARTEAFF
clone_size: .; v_call: TRBV5-1; j_call: TRBJ2-1; d_call: TRBD2; cdr3_nt: TGCGCCAGCAGCTTGGGACTAGCGGACTCTCAATGGGAGCAGTTCTTC; cdr3_aa: CASSLGLADSQWEQFF
clone_size: .; v_call: TRBV19; j_call: TRBJ2-4; d_call: .; cdr3_nt: TGTGCCAGTAGTAGAAGGCCATCCATAGAGGGAAAAAACATTCAGTACTTC; cdr3_aa: CASSRRPSIEGKNIQYF
clone_size: .; v_call: TRBV3-1/TRBV3-2; j_call: TRBJ1-4; d_call: TRBD1; cdr3_nt: TGTGCCAGCAGCCAAGTCCTTTTAGGGACAGGGAGCGAAAAACTGTTTTTT; cdr3_aa: CASSQVLLGTGSEKLFF
clone_size: .; v_call: TRBV5-4; j_call: TRBJ2-5; d_call: .; cdr3_nt: TGTGCCAGCAGCTTGCCCGGAGGGGAGACCCAGTACTTC; cdr3_aa: CASSLPGGETQYF
clone_size: .; v_call: TRBV9; j_call: TRBJ2-1; d_call: TRBD2; cdr3_nt: TGTGCCAGCAGCGGGGGACTAGCGGGAATAAATGAGCAGTTCTTC; cdr3_aa: CASSGGLAGINEQFF
clone_size: .; v_call: TRBV11-2; j_call: TRBJ2-3; d_call: TRBD2; cdr3_nt: TGTGCCAGCAGCTTCACGGGAGGGGCAGGCACAGATACGCAGTATTTT; cdr3_aa: CASSFTGGAGTDTQYF
clone_size: .; v_call: TRBV5-1; j_call: TRBJ1-6; d_call: .; cdr3_nt: TGCGCCAGCAGCTTGCAGGGAGGAGGTTCACCCCTCCACTTT; cdr3_aa: CASSLQGGGSPLHF
clone_size: .; v_call: TRBV10-2; j_call: TRBJ2-1; d_call: .; cdr3_nt: TGCGCCAGCAGGGCAGAAAGCTCCTACAATGAGCAGTTCTTC; cdr3_aa: CASRAESSYNEQFF
clone_size: .; v_call: TRBV7-6; j_call: TRBJ2-2; d_call: .; cdr3_nt: TGTGCCAGCAGCCCACTAGGGACGAACACCGGGGAGCTGTTTTTT; cdr3_aa: CASSPLGTNTGELFF
clone_size: .; v_call: TRBV4-3; j_call: TRBJ1-5; d_call: .; cdr3_nt: TGCGCCAGCAGCCAAGATAGGGGGGGAACGGGAAATCAGCCCCAGCATTTT; cdr3_aa: CASSQDRGGTGNQPQHF
clone_size: .; v_call: TRBV24-1; j_call: TRBJ2-1; d_call: .; cdr3_nt: TGTGCCACCAGTGATCCGGACTGGAGTCTTGGATCCTACAATGAGCAGTTCTTC; cdr3_aa: CATSDPDWSLGSYNEQFF
clone_size: .; v_call: TRBV11-3; j_call: TRBJ2-5; d_call: TRBD1; cdr3_nt: TGTGCCAGCAGCTTCCGGGACAGGGTACAGGAGACCCAGTACTTC; cdr3_aa: CASSFRDRVQETQYF
clone_size: few; v_call: TRBV5-1; j_call: TRBJ2-5; d_call: .; cdr3_nt: TGCGCCAGCAGCTTGGGGCAGAAAGAGACCCAGTACTTC; cdr3_aa: CASSLGQKETQYF
clone_size: .; v_call: TRBV7-2; j_call: TRBJ2-3; d_call: .; cdr3_nt: TGTGCCAGCAGCTTATTCGCCAGGGACTCTAGCACAGATACGCAGTATTTT; cdr3_aa: CASSLFARDSSTDTQYF
clone_size: few; v_call: TRBV2; j_call: TRBJ2-7; d_call: TRBD1; cdr3_nt: TGTGCCAGCACTACAGGGGGGACGGGGCCCTACGAGCAGTACTTC; cdr3_aa: CASTTGGTGPYEQYF
clone_size: .; v_call: TRBV6-2/TRBV6-3; j_call: TRBJ2-4; d_call: TRBD2; cdr3_nt: TGTGCCAGCAGTTTAGGCCCACTAGCGGGAGGGCTAGCCAAAAACATTCAGTACTTC; cdr3_aa: CASSLGPLAGGLAKNIQYF
clone_size: .; v_call: TRBV11-3; j_call: TRBJ2-5; d_call: .; cdr3_nt: TGTGCCAGCAGCTTACGGGATACGGCAGAGACCCAGTACTTC; cdr3_aa: CASSLRDTAETQYF
clone_size: .; v_call: TRBV10-3; j_call: TRBJ2-7; d_call: TRBD2; cdr3_nt: TGTGCCACAGGGACTAGCGGGAGTAGTAACGAGCAGTACTTC; cdr3_aa: CATGTSGSSNEQYF
clone_size: .; v_call: TRBV6-9; j_call: TRBJ1-6; d_call: .; cdr3_nt: TGTGCCAGCGGATCGCGGGGGGCCTATAATTCACCCCTCCACTTT; cdr3_aa: CASGSRGAYNSPLHF
clone_size: .; v_call: TRBV12-5; j_call: TRBJ1-1; d_call: .; cdr3_nt: TGTGCTAGTGGTTTGTTGCAGGGCGTGGGCCCTGAAGCTTTCTTT; cdr3_aa: CASGLLQGVGPEAFF
clone_size: .; v_call: TRBV27; j_call: TRBJ1-6; d_call: TRBD1; cdr3_nt: TGTGCCAGCAGTCCGGACAGGGGAGGCAATTCACCCCTCCACTTT; cdr3_aa: CASSPDRGGNSPLHF
clone_size: .; v_call: TRBV19; j_call: TRBJ2-1; d_call: TRBD1; cdr3_nt: TGTGCCAGTAACCTGCTTCCGGGACAGGGTGACAATGAGCAGTTCTTC; cdr3_aa: CASNLLPGQGDNEQFF
clone_size: .; v_call: TRBV10-2; j_call: TRBJ2-1; d_call: TRBD2; cdr3_nt: TGCGCCAGCAGTTTAGCGGGAGGGCAGTGGGGCAATGAGCAGTTCTTC; cdr3_aa: CASSLAGGQWGNEQFF
clone_size: .; v_call: TRBV10-3; j_call: TRBJ1-6; d_call: TRBD1; cdr3_nt: TGTGCCATCAGTTCACAGGGGAACGATAATTCACCCCTCCACTTT; cdr3_aa: CAISSQGNDNSPLHF
clone_size: .; v_call: TRBV3-1/TRBV3-2; j_call: TRBJ1-2; d_call: .; cdr3_nt: TGTGCCAGCAGCCAAGATAACGGCAGGAACTATGGCTACACCTTC; cdr3_aa: CASSQDNGRNYGYTF
clone_size: .; v_call: TRBV11-2; j_call: TRBJ2-1; d_call: .; cdr3_nt: TGTGCCAGCAGCTTAGAACGGGTCTCCTACAATGAGCAGTTCTTC; cdr3_aa: CASSLERVSYNEQFF
clone_size: .; v_call: TRBV5-1; j_call: TRBJ2-7; d_call: TRBD1; cdr3_nt: TGCGCCAGCAGCGAAGGACAGGGGGCGAACGAGCAGTACTTC; cdr3_aa: CASSEGQGANEQYF
clone_size: .; v_call: TRBV28; j_call: TRBJ1-6; d_call: TRBD1; cdr3_nt: TGTGCCAGCAGTTCCCCGGACAGGGCAAATTCACCCCTCCACTTT; cdr3_aa: CASSSPDRANSPLHF
clone_size: .; v_call: TRBV5-1; j_call: TRBJ2-1; d_call: TRBD2; cdr3_nt: TGCGCCAGCAGCGCCAAGATACAACTAGCGGGAGAGTACAATGAGCAGTTCTTC; cdr3_aa: CASSAKIQLAGEYNEQFF
clone_size: .; v_call: TRBV6-5; j_call: TRBJ1-3; d_call: .; cdr3_nt: TGTGCTGGGCAAAACTCTGGAAACACCATATATTTT; cdr3_aa: CAGQNSGNTIYF
clone_size: .; v_call: TRBV4-1; j_call: TRBJ2-7; d_call: TRBD1; cdr3_nt: TGCGCCAGCAGCCAAGTCTGGGACAGCGACTCCTACGAGCAGTACTTC; cdr3_aa: CASSQVWDSDSYEQYF
clone_size: .; v_call: TRBV11-1; j_call: TRBJ1-1; d_call: .; cdr3_nt: TGTGCCAGCAGCTTAACTGAGTTCACTGAAGCTTTCTTT; cdr3_aa: CASSLTEFTEAFF
clone_size: .; v_call: TRBV6-5; j_call: TRBJ2-5; d_call: .; cdr3_nt: TGTGCCAGCAGTTACTCGAGCCGCTACCAAGAGACCCAGTACTTC; cdr3_aa: CASSYSSRYQETQYF
clone_size: .; v_call: TRBV7-2; j_call: TRBJ1-5; d_call: TRBD1; cdr3_nt: TGTGCCAGCAGCCGGACAGGGGGCGGCAATCAGCCCCAGCATTTT; cdr3_aa: CASSRTGGGNQPQHF
clone_size: few; v_call: TRBV7-3; j_call: TRBJ2-1; d_call: .; cdr3_nt: TGTGCGAGCAGTCCAAGGGCGGGATGGACCTACAATGAGCAGTTCTTC; cdr3_aa: CASSPRAGWTYNEQFF
clone_size: .; v_call: TRBV5-4; j_call: TRBJ1-1; d_call: .; cdr3_nt: TGTGCCAGCAGCTTGGGAGACAGGCGGGACACTGAAGCTTTCTTT; cdr3_aa: CASSLGDRRDTEAFF
clone_size: .; v_call: TRBV25-1; j_call: TRBJ2-1; d_call: TRBD2; cdr3_nt: TGTGCCAGCAGTGAACCAGCGGGAGCCCCCAGCTCCTACAATGAGCAGTTCTTC; cdr3_aa: CASSEPAGAPSSYNEQFF